The sequence of this T cell receptor beta chain was determined in a study of graft-versus-host responses after intestinal transplantation. About the research overall: All of the recipients had induction that used anti-thymocyte globulin, then tacrolimus and steroids for about 3 years.

For this clone: Its antigen is unidentified.

Germline assignment: CDR1 MDHEN and CDR2 SYDVKM. This CDR3 region has 15 residues. V was shortened by 3 bases and J by 4 bases, with 13 bases between the two germline ends. Data came from immunoSEQ multiplex PCR; TCRdb stores just in-frame clones and leaves some out. The data show tens of thousands of clones, with about nine tenths seen just once and about 6.7% held by the top ten. Study-wide results and caveats: Peak levels of circulating GvH clones tracked with early post-transplant HvG declines. Where graft-donor T cell macrochimerism was present, patients had high graft-versus-host to host-versus-graft clonal ratios in allografts. GvH clonotypes were identified within recipient marrow, with a subset emerging first in ileum or blood.

This material consisted of bone marrow, taken roughly 110 weeks after intestinal transplantation. The receptor was derived from a human patient who received an intestinal transplant, so some T cells may come from the graft donor. The chain is built from TRBV28 and TRBJ2-1; no clear D. CDR3 coding DNA: TGTGCCAGCAGTTTTTTCGAGGAGCCGTACAATGAGCAGTTCTTC. Translating gives CASSFFEEPYNEQFF.